This is a list of T cell receptor beta chains from one sample in a study of beta chain features in type 1 diabetes. Sequenced by immunoSEQ multiplex PCR; TCRdb stores in-frame clones only, minus some. This sample has about 350,000 clones; around 20% occur once, and the top ten carry approximately 0.043%. Sequencing used naive CD4+ T cells from blood. These receptors were taken from a woman between 18 and 29 years old in good health. CDR3s include the opening cysteine and the closing phenylalanine or tryptophan. The order of the fields is clone size, J gene, D gene, V gene, CDR3 DNA, CDR3 protein. The D gene is left open where the match is weak. The size of a clone is reported for some rows only, either as once, few or many, or as a class for expanded clones.

.,TRBJ1-1,TRBD1,TRBV29-1,TGCAGCGCCAGAACCCGGACAGGACAGACTGAAGCTTTCTTT,CSARTRTGQTEAFF
.,TRBJ2-1,.,TRBV1,.,CTSSQVGPGAGRNNEQFF
few,TRBJ2-7,TRBD2,TRBV10-3,TGTGCCGCCAAAAAATCGGGGGAGGGATCCTACGAGCAGTACTTC,CAAKKSGEGSYEQYF
few,TRBJ1-2,TRBD1,TRBV30,TGTGCCTGGAGTGTACGGGCGACAGGGGGGAACTATGGCTACACCTTC,CAWSVRATGGNYGYTF
few,TRBJ2-2,TRBD1,TRBV19,TGTGCCAGTATCCGGACAGGGCGGAACACCGGGGAGCTGTTTTTT,CASIRTGRNTGELFF
few,TRBJ2-5,TRBD1,TRBV2,TGTGCCAGCAGGGGACAGGGAGAAGAGACCCAGTACTTC,CASRGQGEETQYF
.,TRBJ2-1,TRBD2,TRBV7-9,TGTGCCAGCAGCGCGGGGGGCTCGCCCTCCTACAATGAGCAGTTCTTC,CASSAGGSPSYNEQFF
few,TRBJ1-2,TRBD1,TRBV29-1,TGCAGCGTTACCATATTACAGGGGGCGCGAGGGTTTGGTGACTATGGCTACACCTTC,CSVTILQGARGFGDYGYTF
few,TRBJ1-5,.,TRBV19,TGTGCCAGCAATCCCAGGGCCGGTGATCAGCCCCAGCATTTT,CASNPRAGDQPQHF
.,TRBJ2-1,TRBD2,TRBV11-2,TGTGCCAGCAGCTTAGCGGGAGGGGGTTACAATGAGCAGTTCTTC,CASSLAGGGYNEQFF
few,TRBJ1-2,.,TRBV7-9,TGTGCCAGCAGCTTAGCGAGCGGGGACGGCTACACCTTC,CASSLASGDGYTF
.,TRBJ2-2,TRBD1,TRBV30,TGTGCCTGGAGACGAATAGGACAGGGGAGGGAGCTGTTTTTT,CAWRRIGQGRELFF
.,TRBJ1-1,.,TRBV6-1,TGTGCCAGCAGTGAACCTCCTGCAGGACAGAACACTGAAGCTTTCTTT,CASSEPPAGQNTEAFF
few,TRBJ2-7,TRBD1,TRBV15,TGTGCCACCAGCAGAAAACAGGGGGCCAGCGAGCAGTACTTC,CATSRKQGASEQYF
few,TRBJ2-7,TRBD2,TRBV5-1,TGCGCCAGCAGTAGCAGCGGGAGCTCCTACGAGCAGTACTTC,CASSSSGSSYEQYF
.,TRBJ1-4,TRBD1,TRBV18,TGTGCCAGCTCCCCGGGACAGGGGACTGAAAAACTGTTTTTT,CASSPGQGTEKLFF
.,TRBJ2-3,.,TRBV27,TGTGCCAGCAGTTCCCCCTTGAGAAGTACAGATACGCAGTATTTT,CASSSPLRSTDTQYF
few,TRBJ2-7,.,TRBV30,TGTGCCTGGAGTGTAGACATAGAGCAGTACTTC,CAWSVDIEQYF
.,TRBJ2-5,TRBD1,TRBV18,TGTGCCAGCTCAATACGGGCTACACAGGGGGAGACCCAGTACTTC,CASSIRATQGETQYF
.,TRBJ2-5,TRBD1,TRBV18,TGTGCCAGCTCCCCTGAGGCAGGGGGCTTGGAGACCCAGTACTTC,CASSPEAGGLETQYF
.,TRBJ2-5,.,TRBV30,TGTGCCTGGAAGGGGATCCAAGAGACCCAGTACTTC,CAWKGIQETQYF
once,TRBJ1-1,.,TRBV9,TGTGCCAGCAGCCTCGGACAGCTGAACACTGAAGCTTTCTTT,CASSLGQLNTEAFF
.,TRBJ2-1,TRBD2,TRBV10-3,TGTGCCATCAGTACCCGGGGGGTCGAGCAGTTCTTC,CAISTRGVEQFF
.,TRBJ2-3,.,TRBV7-9,TGTGCCAGCAGCTACCTTCTAGCCGGGAGCACAGATACGCAGTATTTT,CASSYLLAGSTDTQYF
.,TRBJ2-1,.,TRBV27,TGTGCCAGCAGTGGGCAGGGGATTGAGCAGTTCTTC,CASSGQGIEQFF
.,TRBJ2-1,TRBD1,TRBV11-3,TGTGCCAGCAGCTGGGACAGGGGGCAGGATGAGCAGTTCTTC,CASSWDRGQDEQFF
few,TRBJ1-5,.,TRBV19,TGTGCCAGTAGTACGTTTAATCAGCCCCAGCATTTT,CASSTFNQPQHF
.,TRBJ2-1,TRBD2,TRBV4-3,TGCGCCAGCAGCCAAGTGGCTAGCGGGGGGGATGAGCAGTTCTTC,CASSQVASGGDEQFF
.,TRBJ2-1,.,TRBV20-1,TGCAGTGCAGTGAGGGGGAATGAGCAGTTCTTC,CSAVRGNEQFF
.,TRBJ2-7,TRBD2,TRBV25-1,TGTGCCAGCAGTGAGGGGGGGAGCGGACGCGAGCAGTACTTC,CASSEGGSGREQYF
.,TRBJ1-5,TRBD1,TRBV11-2,TGTGCCAGCAGCTTACACACAGGGGGGAATCAGCCCCAGCATTTT,CASSLHTGGNQPQHF
few,TRBJ2-5,TRBD2,TRBV7-9,TGTGCCAGCAGCTTCGGGACTAGCGGGACGGAACAAGAGACCCAGTACTTC,CASSFGTSGTEQETQYF
few,TRBJ2-2,.,TRBV5-1,TGCGCCAGCAGCTTGGCCGGGGTTACCGGGGAGCTGTTTTTT,CASSLAGVTGELFF
.,TRBJ2-5,TRBD2,TRBV5-1,TGCGCCAGCAGCTTGTTAGCGGGGCGAGAGACCCAGTACTTC,CASSLLAGRETQYF
.,TRBJ2-1,.,TRBV6-5,TGTGCCAGCAGTTTTTACGGGGTCAACCCTTACAATGAGCAGTTCTTC,CASSFYGVNPYNEQFF
.,TRBJ2-5,TRBD2,TRBV15,TGTGCCACCAGCAGATCAGCGGGAGTGATCCAAGAGACCCAGTACTTC,CATSRSAGVIQETQYF
.,TRBJ2-7,.,TRBV5-1,TGCGCCAGCAGATATCTTTGGAGCTCCTACGAGCAGTACTTC,CASRYLWSSYEQYF
.,TRBJ1-1,TRBD1,TRBV5-1,TGCGCCAGCACCTTGGACAGGGGGACTGAAGCTTTCTTT,CASTLDRGTEAFF
.,TRBJ2-1,.,TRBV27,TGTGCCAGCATGACTGGGAGCTCCTACAATGAGCAGTTCTTC,CASMTGSSYNEQFF
few,TRBJ1-2,.,TRBV19,TGTGCCAGTAGTTCGCATTCCGGACAGTGGGGCTACACCTTC,CASSSHSGQWGYTF
few,TRBJ2-7,TRBD2,TRBV7-3,TGTGCCAGCAGCTTAACCCGGGGGGGCGCGTACGAGCAGTACTTC,CASSLTRGGAYEQYF
few,TRBJ2-2,TRBD2,TRBV5-1,TGCGCCAGCAGCTTGACGCTAGCGGTCGGGGAGCTGTTTTTT,CASSLTLAVGELFF
.,TRBJ2-3,TRBD1,TRBV5-4,TGTGCCAGCAGACCACGGGACAGGGGGTTGGAGGATACGCAGTATTTT,CASRPRDRGLEDTQYF
few,TRBJ2-6,.,TRBV30,TGTGCCTGGAGTGTAACGGGGGCTGGGGCCAACGTCCTGACTTTC,CAWSVTGAGANVLTF
once,TRBJ2-2,.,TRBV5-1,TGCGCCAGCATGGGGGACTCAGTCACCGGGGAGCTGTTTTTT,CASMGDSVTGELFF